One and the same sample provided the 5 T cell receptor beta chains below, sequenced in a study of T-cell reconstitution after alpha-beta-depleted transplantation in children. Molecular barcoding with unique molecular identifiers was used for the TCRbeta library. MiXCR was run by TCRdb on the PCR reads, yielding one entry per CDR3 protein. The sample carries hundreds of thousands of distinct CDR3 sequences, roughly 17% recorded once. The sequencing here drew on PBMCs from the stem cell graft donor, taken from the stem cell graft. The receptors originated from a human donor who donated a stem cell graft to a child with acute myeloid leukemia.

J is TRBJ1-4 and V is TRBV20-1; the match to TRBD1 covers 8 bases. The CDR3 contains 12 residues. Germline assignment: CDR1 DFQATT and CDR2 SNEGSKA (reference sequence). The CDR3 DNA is TGCACTCTCAGGGGGCCGGGAGAAAAACTGTTTTTT. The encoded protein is CTLRGPGEKLFF.

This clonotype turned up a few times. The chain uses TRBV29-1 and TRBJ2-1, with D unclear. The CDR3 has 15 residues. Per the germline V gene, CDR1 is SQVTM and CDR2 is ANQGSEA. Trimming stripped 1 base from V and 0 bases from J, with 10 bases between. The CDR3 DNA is TGCAGCGTTGAAGGCGAACACCTCTCCTACAATGAGCAGTTCTTC. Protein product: CSVEGEHLSYNEQFF.

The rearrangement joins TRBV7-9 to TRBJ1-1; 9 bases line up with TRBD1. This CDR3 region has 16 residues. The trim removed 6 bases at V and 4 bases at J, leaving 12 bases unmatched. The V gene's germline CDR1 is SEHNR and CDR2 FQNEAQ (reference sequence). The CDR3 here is CASSSRRGTGTTEAFF. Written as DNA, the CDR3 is TGTGCCAGCAGTTCTAGGCGGGGGACAGGGACCACTGAAGCTTTCTTT.

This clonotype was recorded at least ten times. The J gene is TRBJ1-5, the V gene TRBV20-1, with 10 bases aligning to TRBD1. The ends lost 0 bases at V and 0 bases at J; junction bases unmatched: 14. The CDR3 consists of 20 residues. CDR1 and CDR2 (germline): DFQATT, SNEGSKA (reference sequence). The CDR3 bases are TGCAGTGCTAGAGATTCACGGTCGGGGACAGGGGCTTATAGCAATCAGCCCCAGCATTTT. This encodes CSARDSRSGTGAYSNQPQHF.

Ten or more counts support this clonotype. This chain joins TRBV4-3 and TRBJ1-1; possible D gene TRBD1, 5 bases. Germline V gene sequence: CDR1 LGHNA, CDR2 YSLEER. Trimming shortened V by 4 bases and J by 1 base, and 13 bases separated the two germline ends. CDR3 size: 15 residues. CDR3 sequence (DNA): TGCGCCAGCAGCCGGCTAGGGGACCGGAACACTGAAGCTTTCTTT. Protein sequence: CASSRLGDRNTEAFF.